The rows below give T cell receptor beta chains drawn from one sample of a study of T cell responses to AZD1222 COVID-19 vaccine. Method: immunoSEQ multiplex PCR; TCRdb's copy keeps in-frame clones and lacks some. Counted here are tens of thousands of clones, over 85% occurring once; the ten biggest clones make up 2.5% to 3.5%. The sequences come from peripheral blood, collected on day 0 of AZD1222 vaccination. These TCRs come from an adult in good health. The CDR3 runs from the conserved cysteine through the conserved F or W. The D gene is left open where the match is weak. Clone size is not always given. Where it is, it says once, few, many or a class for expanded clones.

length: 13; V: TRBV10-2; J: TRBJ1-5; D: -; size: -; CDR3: CASSESLAQPQHF; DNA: TGCGCCAGCAGTGAGAGTCTCGCTCAGCCCCAGCATTTT
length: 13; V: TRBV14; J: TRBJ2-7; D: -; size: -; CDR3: CASSQRGAHEQYF; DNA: TGTGCCAGCAGCCAAAGGGGTGCCCACGAGCAGTACTTC
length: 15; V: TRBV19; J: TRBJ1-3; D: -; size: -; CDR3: CASSTGPPAGNTIYF; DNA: TGTGCCAGTAGTACCGGACCCCCGGCTGGAAACACCATATATTTT
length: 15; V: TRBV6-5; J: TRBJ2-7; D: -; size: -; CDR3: CASTADSVGFYEQYF; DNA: TGTGCCAGCACGGCGGACTCTGTGGGGTTCTACGAGCAGTACTTC
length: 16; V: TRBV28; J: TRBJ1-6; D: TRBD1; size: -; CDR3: CASSLDRRSYNSPLHF; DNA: TGTGCCAGCAGTCTGGACAGGAGAAGCTATAATTCACCCCTCCACTTT
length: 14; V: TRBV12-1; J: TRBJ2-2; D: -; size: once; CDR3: CASSPQAGGGELFF; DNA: TGTGCCAGCAGCCCACAAGCGGGAGGCGGGGAGCTGTTTTTT
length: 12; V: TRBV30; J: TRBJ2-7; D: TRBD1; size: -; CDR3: CAWRARGSEQYF; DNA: TGTGCCTGGCGTGCCAGGGGGAGCGAGCAGTACTTC
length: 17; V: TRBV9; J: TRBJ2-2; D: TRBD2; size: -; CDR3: CASSSPAGGGNTGELFF; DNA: TGTGCCAGCAGCTCCCCAGCCGGGGGGGGGAACACCGGGGAGCTGTTTTTT
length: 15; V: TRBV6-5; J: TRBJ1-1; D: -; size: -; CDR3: CASSPIDTAWTEAFF; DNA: TGTGCCAGCAGTCCAATTGATACAGCGTGGACTGAAGCTTTCTTT
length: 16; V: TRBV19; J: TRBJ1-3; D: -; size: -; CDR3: CASSGTDRGSGNTIYF; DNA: TGTGCCAGTAGCGGGACGGACCGCGGGTCTGGAAACACCATATATTTT
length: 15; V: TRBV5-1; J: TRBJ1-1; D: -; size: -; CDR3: CASSRIQGGDTEAFF; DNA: TGCGCCAGCAGTAGGATCCAGGGAGGCGACACTGAAGCTTTCTTT
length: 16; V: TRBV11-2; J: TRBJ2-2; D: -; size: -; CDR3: CASSPPTGGNTGELFF; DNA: TGTGCCAGCAGTCCCCCCACCGGGGGGAACACCGGGGAGCTGTTTTTT
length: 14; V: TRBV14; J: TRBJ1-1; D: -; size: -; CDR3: CASSQAGMNTEAFF; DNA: TGTGCCAGCAGCCAAGCAGGGATGAACACTGAAGCTTTCTTT
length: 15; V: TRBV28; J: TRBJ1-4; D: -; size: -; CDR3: CASSSAARASEKLFF; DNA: TGTGCCAGCAGTTCCGCAGCCCGGGCATCCGAAAAACTGTTTTTT
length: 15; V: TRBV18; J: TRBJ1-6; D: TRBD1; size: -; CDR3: CASSPGTDHNSPLHF; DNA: TGTGCCAGCTCACCCGGGACAGACCATAATTCACCCCTCCACTTT
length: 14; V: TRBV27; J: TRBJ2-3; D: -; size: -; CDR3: CASSFQISTDTQYF; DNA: TGTGCCAGCAGCTTCCAAATTAGCACAGATACGCAGTATTTT
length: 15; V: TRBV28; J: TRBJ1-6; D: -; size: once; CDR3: CASSLPPGLSSPLHF; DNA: TGTGCCAGCAGTTTACCGCCTGGACTGAGTTCACCCCTCCACTTT
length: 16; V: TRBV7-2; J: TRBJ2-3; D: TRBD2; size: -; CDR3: CASSFRLAAGTDTQYF; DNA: TGTGCCAGCAGCTTCCGACTAGCGGCAGGCACAGATACGCAGTATTTT
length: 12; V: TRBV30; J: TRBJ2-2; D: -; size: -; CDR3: CAWSLGIGELFF; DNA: TGTGCCTGGAGTCTTGGTATCGGGGAGCTGTTTTTT
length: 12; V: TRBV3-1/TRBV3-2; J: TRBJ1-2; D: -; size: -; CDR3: CASRKSETGYTF; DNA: TGTGCCAGCAGGAAGTCCGAAACCGGCTACACCTTC